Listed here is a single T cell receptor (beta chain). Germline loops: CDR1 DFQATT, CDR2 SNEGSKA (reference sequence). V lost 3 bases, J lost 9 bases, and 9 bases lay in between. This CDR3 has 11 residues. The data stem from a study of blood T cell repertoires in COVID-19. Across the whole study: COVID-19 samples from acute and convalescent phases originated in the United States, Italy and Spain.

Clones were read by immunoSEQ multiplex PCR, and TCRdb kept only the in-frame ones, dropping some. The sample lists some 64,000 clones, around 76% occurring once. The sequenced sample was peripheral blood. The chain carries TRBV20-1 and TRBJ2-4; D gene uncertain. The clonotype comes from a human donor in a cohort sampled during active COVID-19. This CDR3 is CSARQEGIQYF. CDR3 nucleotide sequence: TGCAGTGCTAGGCAGGAAGGCATTCAGTACTTC.